This T cell receptor (beta chain) was sequenced in a study of beta chain features in type 1 diabetes (dated by TCRdb to 2017 to 2018). In the study overall: No differences in mean age, gender distribution, total cell number or subset yield were found between patients and healthy donors. In the study, recently diagnosed type 1 diabetes patients and matched healthy donors were compared on the TCRB repertoires of their sorted circulating CD4+ T cell subsets. A total of 90 million to 140 million sorted cells were examined across all samples, and RNA yield correlated strongly with the number of cells per subset. Naive and central memory subsets were obtained from all 30 or so donors, but regulatory and stem cell-like memory subsets were isolated from only 8 patients and roughly 8 healthy donors.

The entire isolated RNA was reverse transcribed using the High Capacity cDNA Reverse Transcription Kit, and thus expressed TCRB transcripts were sequenced. Naive, central memory and regulatory T cell samples underwent deep immunoSEQ sequencing, averaging around 4 million total reads per sample. Sorted cells were lysed in RLT buffer, and RNA was extracted using DNase-treated RNeasy Micro or Mini kits according to cell number. To prevent cross-contamination, each cell subset was processed individually, whereas patient and healthy donor samples were processed jointly. The immunoSEQ multiplex PCR was used to amplify TCRB sequences from cDNA, yielding 87-bp fragments that span the CDR3 region. The amplicons were sequenced using the Illumina HiSeq platform. On the study's bioinformatics: PCR bias was corrected computationally using synthetic template baselines, and reads within Hamming distance 2 were collapsed, with unmergeable singletons discarded. Reads were aligned to IMGT to assign V, D and J genes, CDR3 length, and insertions or deletions at six rearrangement sites. Within each subset, clonotype counts were normalized to the number of sorted cells before true diversity and Gini coefficients were calculated with the tcR R package. The overlap coefficient, calculated on TCRB nucleotide sequences, was used to quantify repertoire sharing. Out-of-frame TCRB sequences from naive cells were analyzed as a proxy for the pre-selection repertoire. Held by TCRdb, this immuneACCESS table contains in-frame sequences only and omits some clones. Under half of the omission traces to an unresolved V gene where checked; the cause of the rest is unknown. V, J and clone size were drawn from that table, and D and trimming were deduced from the DNA. This sample has roughly 730,000 clones in its table, and under 15% of those were observed once. Clones ranked in the top ten supply 0.022% of the sample.

In the case of this clone: No cognate antigen has been identified for it. It has no much larger one-base neighbor in the sample; base qualities were not kept.

From cysteine to phenylalanine, the CDR3 is 15 amino acids long. Just CDR3 DNA is preserved here, 45 bases in frame from base 1. The germline V gene gives CDR1 as MNHEY and CDR2 as SVGAGI. Between the V and J ends, shortened by 2 bases and 6 bases respectively, the junction contains 16 bases. Study-wide conclusions, independent of this receptor: Sequencing cDNA rather than genomic DNA could over-represent highly expressing activated cells, although activation and CD3 levels did not differ between groups. PCR might favor shorter templates, but patient and control samples were amplified and corrected together, so any skew would affect both groups equally. Fewer insertions and more nucleotide deletions at VDJ recombination sites were observed in patients with type 1 diabetes, implying thymic rearrangement abnormalities. HLA sub-analyses involved small numbers of individuals, so any influence of HLA type on TCRB rearrangement remained unresolved. A moderate but significant shortening of TCRB CDR3 length was observed in type 1 diabetes patients in all four CD4+ subsets. Naive, central memory and regulatory TCRB repertoires appeared to be more similar among patients than among healthy donors.

From each donor, a single peripheral blood sample of about 100 mL on average was drawn into heparinised tubes. A BD FACSAria II was used to sort naive, central memory, regulatory and stem cell-like memory CD4+ T cells with a panel that included CD45RO, CCR7, CD25, CD127, CD95 and CD27. Purity was above 95% for every sorted population. PBMCs were isolated right away by Lymphoprep density gradient centrifugation and were stained directly, without culture. So that batch effects would be minimized, each experiment stained and sorted samples in pairs, pairing one healthy donor with one patient. The origin of this receptor is a young man with type 1 diabetes. The chain joins TRBV6-5 to TRBJ1-2, and possibly TRBD1, on 5 matching bases. What was sequenced was naive CD4+ T cells from blood. The sample's cell subset or site label is to be understood as: true naive CD4+ T cells. The CDR3 region has the sequence CASSYVNGGVNGYTF. The sequenced DNA is TGTGCCAGCAGTTACGTCAATGGGGGAGTTAATGGCTACACCTTC.